One and the same sample provided the 8 T cell receptor beta chains below, sequenced in a study of blood T cell repertoires in COVID-19. Clones were sequenced by immunoSEQ multiplex PCR, and TCRdb holds only the in-frame ones, with some missing. The sample yields about 47,000 clones, 65% to 85% seen once. Specimen: peripheral blood. These receptors came from a man in his forties or fifties with acute or convalescent COVID-19.

The chain combines TRBV25-1 with TRBJ1-6; D is undetermined. The germline V gene has CDR1 MGHDK and CDR2 SYGVNS. The CDR3 covers 16 residues. Trimming stripped 0 bases from V and 10 bases from J, with 16 bases between. The CDR3 DNA sequence: TGTGCCAGCAGTGAATATGGGCGGGGATTCGGCTCACCCCTCCACTTT. It is translated as CASSEYGRGFGSPLHF.

This clone appeared a few times. This sequence joins TRBV5-1 and TRBJ2-7; TRBD2 might be the D (5 bases). CDR1 and CDR2 from the germline V gene are SGHRS and YFSETQ. Trimming took 5 bases from V and 0 from J, leaving 9 bases between them. CDR3 length: 13 amino acids. CDR3 DNA: TGCGCCAGCAGAGAAGGAGGCTCCTACGAGCAGTACTTC. Its translation: CASREGGSYEQYF.

This clone has only a few counts. The genes are TRBV19 and TRBJ2-5, with TRBD2 as a possible D gene (5 bases). Deletions cut 2 bases from V and 2 bases from J, with 9 bases between. The CDR3 has 14 amino acids. CDR1 is LNHDA, CDR2 SQIVND, per germline (reference sequence). Here the CDR3 DNA reads TGTGCCAGTAGTATAAAACGGGGACAAGAGACCCAGTACTTC. Its protein product is CASSIKRGQETQYF.

This chain joins TRBV27 and TRBJ1-1; possible D gene TRBD1, 5 bases. V lost 2 bases to trimming and J lost 3 bases, with 10 bases between them. The germline CDR1 and CDR2 sequences are MNHEY and SMNVEV (reference sequence). This CDR3 contains 14 residues. CDR3 nucleotide sequence: TGTGCCAGCAGTTTAGAGGGGACTGACACTGAAGCTTTCTTT. Translating it yields CASSLEGTDTEAFF.

V is TRBV11-2 and J is TRBJ2-1, with 7 bases lining up with TRBD2. The CDR3 is 15 amino acids. Germline V lookup: CDR1 SGHAT, CDR2 FQNNGV. V was clipped by 4 bases and J by 6 bases; unmatched bases: 9. The CDR3 loop reads CASSSGGSDVNEQFF. The DNA for the CDR3 is TGTGCCAGCAGCTCCGGCGGGAGTGATGTCAATGAGCAGTTCTTC.

The V call is TRBV11-2, the J call TRBJ2-5; TRBD2 aligns across 8 bases. The CDR3 covers 15 residues. In germline, CDR1 is SGHAT, CDR2 FQNNGV. V lost 2 bases, J lost 1 base, and 3 bases stayed unmatched. The CDR3 DNA reads as TGTGCCAGCAGCTTACTAGCGGGCCCCCAAGAGACCCAGTACTTC. Translated: CASSLLAGPQETQYF.

This sequence joins TRBV29-1 and TRBJ2-5, with TRBD1 matching 9 bases. Germline-derived CDR1 and CDR2 are SQVTM and ANQGSEA. Germline trimming cut 4 bases from V and 5 bases from J; bases unmatched to any gene: 8. The CDR3 is 14 amino acids. CDR3 protein: CSVGNRGLLETQYF. DNA for the CDR3: TGCAGCGTTGGGAACAGGGGGCTGCTCGAGACCCAGTACTTC.

This chain links TRBV28 with TRBJ2-7; 7 bases line up with TRBD2. CDR1 MDHEN and CDR2 SYDVKM come from the germline V gene. The CDR3 consists of 14 residues. Trimming at V came to 2 bases and at J to 2 bases, leaving 3 bases not matched to a gene. The CDR3 protein is CASSLLRGAYEQYF. Here the CDR3 DNA reads TGTGCCAGCAGTTTACTTCGGGGGGCCTACGAGCAGTACTTC.